These 3 T cell receptor beta chains came from one sample sequenced in a study of T cell repertoires in cytomegalovirus infection. TCRdb reanalysed the reads using MiXCR and keeps one entry per CDR3 protein. Among more than 400,000 distinct CDR3 sequences listed, 26% were seen once. The sequenced sample was PBMCs. The receptors were gathered from a human donor in good health (CMV status not recorded). Some clones in this sample may be carry-over from other donors' samples.

The sample holds a few counts of this clonotype. The V call is TRBV7-8, the J call TRBJ2-5; 7 bases match TRBD1. The junction had 4 bases not matched to a gene; V was cut back by 3 bases and J by 3 bases. Germline V gene lookup returns CDR1 SGHVS and CDR2 FQNEAQ. This CDR3 has 14 residues. The chain's CDR3 is CASSFPQGEETQYF. CDR3 in DNA: TGTGCCAGCAGCTTTCCCCAGGGGGAAGAGACCCAGTACTTC.

This clonotype turned up a few times. V gene TRBV4-1 combines with J gene TRBJ2-2; TRBD1 might be the D (6 bases). V was shortened by 1 base and J by 6 bases, with 12 bases between the two germline ends. The CDR3 spans 15 residues. Germline V gene sequence: CDR1 MGHRA, CDR2 YSYEKL. In DNA, the CDR3 is TGCGCCAGCAGCCAAGCAGGACAGTATCCCGGGGAGCTGTTTTTT. As protein: CASSQAGQYPGELFF.

This clonotype was counted only a few times. The chain recombines TRBV19 with TRBJ2-2; D may be TRBD2 (6 bases). V was clipped by 5 bases and J by 0 bases, with 7 bases between them. Germline V gene data show CDR1 as LNHDA and CDR2 as SQIVND (reference sequence). This CDR3 spans 14 amino acids. CDR3 bases: TGTGCCAGTAGTCCTAGCGCGAACACCGGGGAGCTGTTTTTT. Translation gives CASSPSANTGELFF.